The text below deals with one TCR beta chain. Produced via immunoSEQ multiplex PCR; TCRdb's table is partial and in-frame only. There are about 6,900 clones in the sample; 75% occur only once, and around 16% lies in the top ten. This sample was included in a study of somatic mutations in cytotoxic T cells in rheumatoid arthritis. Study-level background: Patients gave 30 ml EDTA peripheral blood immediately after diagnosis, prior to starting treatment.

Isolating CD4+ and CD8+ cells involved positive magnetic bead selection on an AutoMACS. Their purity was then checked by flow cytometry. Germline V CDR1 and CDR2: LNHDA, SQIVND (reference sequence). V lost 1 base, J lost 4 bases, and 2 bases stayed unmatched. The CDR3 runs 15 residues. This receptor was obtained from an adult with rheumatoid arthritis. The material sequenced was CD8+ T cells sorted from blood. This chain uses TRBV19 with TRBJ1-1; 11 positions agree with TRBD1. CDR3 in DNA: TGTGCCAGTAGTATAGTTGGGACAGGGGGCACTGAAGCTTTCTTT. Protein product: CASSIVGTGGTEAFF.